The 18 T cell receptor beta chains given below trace back to one sample, sequenced in a study of blood T cell repertoires in COVID-19. Produced via immunoSEQ multiplex PCR; TCRdb's table is partial and in-frame only. The sample yields about 170,000 clones, 75% to 90% seen once. The source material was PBMCs or T cells enriched from blood (not recorded which). The source is a woman between 45 and 60 years old who had recovered from COVID-19.

This chain joins TRBV11-2 and TRBJ2-7; 11 bases align to TRBD1. The germline gives CDR1 SGHAT, CDR2 FQNNGV. The CDR3 length is 13 residues. The ends lost 4 bases at V and 5 bases at J; junction bases unmatched: 1. The CDR3 nucleotides read TGTGCCAGCAGCTGGACAGGGGGCGACGAGCAGTACGTC. Its protein product is CASSWTGGDEQYV.

This chain links TRBV9 with TRBJ1-1; 7 bases agree with TRBD1. CDR3 length: 14 amino acids. CDR1 and CDR2 (germline): SGDLS, YYNGEE. J lost 4 bases, V lost 4 bases, and 7 bases had no gene match. The CDR3 region has the DNA TGTGCCAGCAGCACTTATGCAGGGGGCACTGAAGCTTTCTTT. It encodes CASSTYAGGTEAFF.

The rearrangement uses TRBV20-1 and TRBJ2-1; TRBD2 agrees at 7 bases. Germline loops: CDR1 DFQATT, CDR2 SNEGSKA (reference sequence). V lost 6 bases, J lost 8 bases, and 4 bases stayed unmatched. The length of the CDR3 is 11 residues. CDR3 sequence: CSAVTSYEQFF. Written as DNA, the CDR3 is TGCAGTGCGGTGACTAGCTATGAGCAGTTCTTC.

The chain couples TRBV28 to TRBJ2-3; D uncertain. CDR1 and CDR2 (germline): MDHEN, SYDVKM. Trimming pared 8 bases from V and 6 bases from J, leaving 9 bases between. The CDR3 is 11 residues long. The CDR3 DNA sequence: TGTGCCAGCCGAACATGGGATACGCAGTATTTT. Translation: CASRTWDTQYF.

The V call is TRBV19, the J call TRBJ2-7; D call uncertain. The germline V gene encodes CDR1 LNHDA and CDR2 SQIVND (reference sequence). CDR3 length: 10 residues. CDR3 DNA sequence: TGTCGTCCCTACCACTACGAGCAGTACGTC. Translating it yields CRPYHYEQYV.

The V and J genes are TRBV19 and TRBJ2-1; the D gene is possibly TRBD1 (6 bases). The germline V gene encodes CDR1 LNHDA and CDR2 SQIVND (reference sequence). V was clipped by 6 bases and J by 8 bases, with 17 bases between them. This CDR3 contains 14 residues. The CDR3 reads CASSRTEVVYEQFF. The CDR3 DNA follows: TGTGCCAGTAGCAGGACAGAGGTGGTCTATGAGCAGTTCTTC.

The genes are TRBV11-3 and TRBJ2-2; D not certain. The CDR3 extends over 19 amino acids. Germline V gene sequence: CDR1 SGHNT, CDR2 YENEEA. Between the trimmed V and J ends, which lost 2 bases and 4 bases, there was a span of 23 bases. DNA of the CDR3: TGTGCCAGCAGCTTAAGTGGAATTTGGCCAGGAACTTTCACCGGGGAGCTGTTTTTT. Encoded protein: CASSLSGIWPGTFTGELFF.

The chain has TRBV28 and TRBJ1-5; D is perhaps TRBD1 (6 bases). The germline gives CDR1 MDHEN, CDR2 SYDVKM. The CDR3 totals 18 residues. V was trimmed by 4 bases and J by 0 bases, leaving 19 bases between them. This chain's CDR3 is CASSYRDIGSYSNQPQHF. The CDR3 region has the DNA TGTGCCAGCAGTTACCGGGACATAGGTTCGTATAGCAATCAGCCCCAGCATTTT.

The chain joins TRBV29-1 to TRBJ2-7; 9 bases match TRBD1. CDR1 and CDR2 (germline): SQVTM, ANQGSEA. This CDR3 has 13 residues. Trimming removed 4 bases from V and 8 bases from J; junction bases left unmatched: 9. CDR3 residues: CSVGLGQGLKQYV. The CDR3, as DNA: TGCAGCGTTGGGTTGGGACAGGGTCTCAAGCAGTACGTC.

The genes are TRBV2 and TRBJ1-1; D unclear. V dropped 6 bases and J dropped 5 bases, with 13 bases sitting between them. This CDR3 contains 13 residues. In germline, CDR1 is SNHLY, CDR2 FYNNEI. CDR3 loop: CASREREETEAFF. The CDR3 nucleotides are TGTGCCAGCAGGGAGAGGGAGGAGACTGAAGCTTTCTTT.

Only one count was recorded for this clone. The chain joins TRBV6-5 to TRBJ1-2; possible D gene TRBD1, 6 bases. This CDR3 has 13 residues. Germline CDR1 is MNHEY and CDR2 is SVGAGI. V lost 7 bases and J lost 6, with 15 bases in between. The DNA of the CDR3 is TGTGCCAGCAAAGAAAGGGGGGGGGATGGCTACACCTTC. Translation gives CASKERGGDGYTF.

This clone was detected a few times. This chain uses TRBV30 with TRBJ1-4; tentatively, D is TRBD1 (5 bases). CDR3 length: 12 residues. The V gene lost 8 bases and the J gene lost 8 bases, with 15 bases spanning the gap. Germline V CDR1 and CDR2: GTSNPN, SVGIG (reference sequence). CDR3 coding DNA: TGTGCCAGCCGCGGGGCGGGGGAAAAACTGTTTTTT. Translated: CASRGAGEKLFF.

The chain links TRBV27 to TRBJ2-7, with D possibly matching TRBD2 (5 bases). This CDR3 comprises 14 residues. The germline CDR1 and CDR2 sequences are MNHEY and SMNVEV (reference sequence). With 5 bases removed from V and 6 bases from J, the gap between germline ends came to 17 bases. CDR3 DNA: TGTGCCAGCAGTAAACGGACTTTGATCCTCGAGCAGTACGTC. Amino acids: CASSKRTLILEQYV.

The chain combines TRBV13 with TRBJ2-1; 8 positions match TRBD2. CDR1 is PRHDT, CDR2 FYEKMQ, per germline (reference sequence). With V trimmed by 1 base and J by 9 bases, 8 bases remained unmatched. The CDR3 is 15 amino acids. The CDR3 DNA reads TGTGCCAGCAGCTTAGTGGCGGGGGGACCTCTTGAGCAGTTCTTC. Amino acids: CASSLVAGGPLEQFF. Complete variable domain (other parts from reference TRBV13 and TRBJ2-1): AAGVIQSPRHLIKEKRETATLKCYPIPRHDTVYWYQQGPGQDPQFLISFYEKMQSDKGSIPDRFSAQQFSDYHSELNMSSLELGDSALYFCASSLVAGGPLEQFFGPGTRLTVL.

The V and J genes are TRBV5-1 and TRBJ2-4, with TRBD1 matching 8 bases. The CDR3 extends over 13 amino acids. Germline V gene lookup returns CDR1 SGHRS and CDR2 YFSETQ. Germline trimming cut 4 bases from V and 5 bases from J; bases unmatched to any gene: 2. The CDR3 DNA is TGCGCCAGCAGCGCGGGACAGGAAAACATTCAGTACTTC. It codes for CASSAGQENIQYF.

J is TRBJ2-5 and V is TRBV7-7; 7 bases align to TRBD2. The CDR3 has 13 amino acids. Germline V gene lookup returns CDR1 SSHAT and CDR2 FNYEAQ (reference sequence). CDR3 DNA sequence: TGTGCTAGCCAAGGGCTAGCGGAAGAGACCCAGTACTTC. Its protein product is CASQGLAEETQYF.

The gene calls are TRBV30 and TRBJ2-7, with D unresolved. This CDR3 region has 13 residues. Germline V lookup: CDR1 GTSNPN, CDR2 SVGIG (reference sequence). V lost 2 bases and J 3 bases, leaving 11 bases between the germline ends. In DNA form, the CDR3 reads TGTGCCTGGAGTCTTGGCACCCTCTACGAGCAGTACGTC. Residues: CAWSLGTLYEQYV.

The chain carries TRBV5-6 and TRBJ2-3; D is uncertain. The CDR3 contains 14 residues. The germline V gene encodes CDR1 SGHDT and CDR2 YYEEEE. V was trimmed by 0 bases and J by 6 bases, leaving 11 bases between them. CDR3 DNA: TGTGCCAGCAGCTTGGGGGCAGTCATCGATACGCAGTATTTT. This gives the protein CASSLGAVIDTQYF.